This record looks at one TCR beta chain sequence and its context. Its matching antigen is unknown. The gene symbols are mouse symbols. Read coverage stops 1 residue before the CDR3 terminus; the germline J gene supplies the remainder. The time point was: mouse harvest day 7 after allogeneic transplant. Each mouse received 10^7 T-cell-depleted marrow cells plus 10^6 splenic CD5+ T cells by tail vein. Tissues came from B6→BALB/c major-mismatch GVHD mice at day 7 or 14. The sample is drawn from a study of tissue T cells after allogeneic stem cell transplantation. Findings of the study overall: Blood and spleen captured only part of the tissue TCR repertoire. Few T cell clones were shared across patients, but motif clusters showed tissue-specific shared signatures. Limitations included a small, clinically heterogeneous cohort and limited sampling depth.

The V end was cut by 0 bases, the J end by 1 base, with 10 bases between. This CDR3 region has 16 residues. CDR1 is LGHNA, CDR2 YSYQKL, per germline. The data were produced by immunoSEQ multiplex PCR, yet TCRdb's version contains in-frame clones alone and is incomplete. The sample has around 10,000 clones, 30% to 40% seen once. The sequencing sample was made of skin. The V call is TRBV2, the J call TRBJ2-1, with D perhaps matching TRBD1 (6 bases). The clonotype originates from a female BALB/c mouse given C57BL/6 T cells with graft-versus-host disease after an allogeneic hematopoietic cell transplant. The part of the CDR3 DNA that was read is TGTGCCAGCAGCCAAGATACGAGGGGGAACTATGCTGAGCAGTTC. Protein sequence: CASSQDTRGNYAEQF. The full CDR3 protein is CASSQDTRGNYAEQFF.